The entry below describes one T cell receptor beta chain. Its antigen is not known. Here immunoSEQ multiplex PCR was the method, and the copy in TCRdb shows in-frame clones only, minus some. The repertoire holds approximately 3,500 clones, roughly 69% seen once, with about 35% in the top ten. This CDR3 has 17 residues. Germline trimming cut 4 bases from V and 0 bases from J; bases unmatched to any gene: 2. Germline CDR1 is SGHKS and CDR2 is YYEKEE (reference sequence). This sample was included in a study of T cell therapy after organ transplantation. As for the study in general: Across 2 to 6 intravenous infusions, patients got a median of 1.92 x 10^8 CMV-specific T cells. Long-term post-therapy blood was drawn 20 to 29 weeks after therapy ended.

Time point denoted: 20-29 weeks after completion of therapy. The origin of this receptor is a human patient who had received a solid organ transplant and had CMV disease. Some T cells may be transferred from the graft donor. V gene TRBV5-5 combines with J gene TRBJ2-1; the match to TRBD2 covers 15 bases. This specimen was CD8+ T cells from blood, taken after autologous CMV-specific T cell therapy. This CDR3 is CASSKGLAGGSYNEQFF. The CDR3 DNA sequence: TGTGCCAGCAGCAAGGGACTAGCGGGAGGCTCCTACAATGAGCAGTTCTTC.